The 20 T cell receptor beta chains presented below share a single source sample, sequenced in a study of blood T cells in healthy people across ages. Next came a second PCR, run for about 7 to 12 cycles, which used a sample-barcoded 5' primer along with a J-beta primer mix. From the 5' RACE reads, TCRdb called clonotypes with MiXCR, one entry per CDR3 protein. The profile shows 1.6 million or so distinct CDR3 sequences, 30% to 35% of them singletons. The sample taken for sequencing was blood. These TCRs come from a woman in her 30s in good health.

The rearrangement uses TRBV20-1 and TRBJ1-1; 7 bases fit TRBD1. The germline V gene has CDR1 DFQATT and CDR2 SNEGSKA (reference sequence). The CDR3 contains 14 residues. J was trimmed by 3 bases and V by 6 bases; bases with no gene match: 10. The DNA of the CDR3 is TGCAGTGCCAGGCTAGAAGGGGGCCACACTGAAGCTTTCTTT. This encodes CSARLEGGHTEAFF.

This clonotype was counted only a few times. The rearrangement joins TRBV2 to TRBJ2-7; D may be TRBD1 (6 bases). Germline V lookup: CDR1 SNHLY, CDR2 FYNNEI. V was cut by 4 bases and J by 1 base, with 14 bases left in between. This CDR3 contains 15 residues. CDR3 nucleotides: TGTGCCAGCAGTGCCCAACAGGGTCGATCCTACGAGCAGTACTTC. Its protein product is CASSAQQGRSYEQYF.

The genes are TRBV28 and TRBJ2-7; possibly TRBD1 or TRBD2 for D (5 bases each). Trimming stripped 4 bases from V and 12 bases from J, with 13 bases between. The germline V gene encodes CDR1 MDHEN and CDR2 SYDVKM. This CDR3 comprises 11 residues. The CDR3, as DNA: TGTGCCAGCAGTTCCCGGGACGGTCGGTACTTC. This codes for CASSSRDGRYF. Filled out from reference TRBV28 and TRBJ2-7, the complete variable domain reads DVKVTQSSRYLVKRTGEKVFLECVQDMDHENMFWYRQDPGLGLRLIYFSYDVKMKEKGDIPEGYSVSREKKERFSLILESASTNQTSMYLCASSSRDGRYFGPGTRLTVT.

This clonotype was observed a few times. The chain recombines TRBV27 with TRBJ2-5; unclear D gene. V was trimmed by 1 base and J by 1 base, leaving 10 bases between them. The germline CDR1 and CDR2 sequences are MNHEY and SMNVEV (reference sequence). The CDR3 has 15 residues. CDR3 sequence reads: CASSLYPAFQETQYF. For the CDR3, the DNA is TGTGCCAGCAGTTTATACCCGGCCTTCCAAGAGACCCAGTACTTC.

This clonotype was seen only a few times. The V gene is TRBV6-1, the J gene TRBJ2-3, with 7 bases identical to TRBD2. Germline CDR1 MNHNS, CDR2 SASEGT. The V gene end was trimmed by 6 bases and the J gene end by 4 bases; junction bases not matched to a gene: 16. CDR3 length equals 17 residues. The CDR3 sequence: CASRRTRVRGKADTQYF. CDR3 bases: TGTGCCAGCAGACGCACTAGGGTGCGGGGGAAGGCAGATACGCAGTATTTT.

This chain joins TRBV20-1 and TRBJ2-1; no clear D. Germline CDR1 DFQATT, CDR2 SNEGSKA (reference sequence). V lost 5 bases to trimming and J lost 10 bases, with 9 bases between them. This CDR3 has 10 amino acids. In DNA form, the CDR3 reads TGCAGTGCTTGGAGCAGGGAGCAGTTCTTC. Protein: CSAWSREQFF.

This clonotype was recorded many times. The V gene is TRBV5-5, the J gene TRBJ2-7; TRBD1 might be the D (5 bases). Germline V gene lookup returns CDR1 SGHKS and CDR2 YYEKEE (reference sequence). The CDR3 totals 12 residues. The V end lost 5 bases, the J end lost 3 bases, and 9 bases lay between the germline ends. The CDR3 region has the DNA TGTGCCAGCAGACTCGACAGCTACGAGCAGTACTTC. As protein: CASRLDSYEQYF.

This clonotype was detected a few times. This chain links TRBV9 with TRBJ2-7; 7 bases align to TRBD2. The germline CDR1 and CDR2 sequences are SGDLS and YYNGEE. V trimming: 4 bases; J trimming: 6 bases; junction bases outside the gene matches: 7. The CDR3 is 13 residues long. CDR3 sequence (DNA): TGTGCCAGCAGCCGGGAGGTAAAGGGCGAGCAGTACTTC. Translating it yields CASSREVKGEQYF. The full variable domain, completed using reference TRBV9 and TRBJ2-7, is DSGVTQTPKHLITATGQRVTLRCSPRSGDLSVYWYQQSLDQGLQFLIQYYNGEERAKGNILERFSAQQFPDLHSELNLSSLELGDSALYFCASSREVKGEQYFGPGTRLTVT.

This clonotype was recorded a few times. This sequence joins TRBV4-1 and TRBJ2-3; no definite D call. The CDR3 is 16 residues long. Germline V lookup: CDR1 MGHRA, CDR2 YSYEKL. With 2 bases removed from V and 2 bases from J, the gap between germline ends came to 14 bases. The CDR3 spells CASSQIHLLTTDTQYF. CDR3 coding DNA: TGCGCCAGCAGCCAAATCCACCTCCTAACCACAGATACGCAGTATTTT.

V usage is TRBV30 and J usage is TRBJ2-7; D perhaps matches TRBD1 (6 bases). Germline V gene sequence: CDR1 GTSNPN, CDR2 SVGIG (reference sequence). V lost 2 bases and J lost 4, with 9 bases in between. The CDR3 loop spans 12 amino acids. CDR3 loop: CAWSPQGYEQYF. The DNA of the CDR3 is TGTGCCTGGAGTCCTCAGGGGTACGAGCAGTACTTC.

This chain uses TRBV10-1 with TRBJ2-3, with no clear D. The length of the CDR3 is 12 residues. The V end was cut by 4 bases, the J end by 6 bases, with 8 bases between. Germline V gene sequence: CDR1 WNHNN, CDR2 SYGVQD (reference sequence). This CDR3 is CASSAVVDTQYF. In nucleotides, the CDR3 is TGCGCCAGCAGTGCCGTCGTTGATACGCAGTATTTT.

The V and J genes are TRBV7-8 and TRBJ2-7, with 10 nucleotides matching TRBD1. The CDR3 is made up of 15 amino acids. V was clipped by 4 bases and J by 6 bases; unmatched bases: 9. From germline, CDR1 is SGHVS and CDR2 FQNEAQ. CDR3 sequence reads: CASSSRGTGAIEQYF. For the CDR3, the DNA is TGTGCCAGCAGCTCAAGAGGGACAGGGGCGATCGAGCAGTACTTC.

There are a few counts of this clonotype. This chain connects TRBV9 to TRBJ2-7; D gene unclear. There are 15 residues in the CDR3. The germline gives CDR1 SGDLS, CDR2 YYNGEE. The V and J ends lost 0 bases and 4 bases respectively, with 14 bases between them. The DNA for the CDR3 is TGTGCCAGCAGCGTAGAAGCGAACCCTAGGTACGAGCAGTACTTC. It yields the protein CASSVEANPRYEQYF. Filled out from reference TRBV9 and TRBJ2-7, the complete variable domain reads DSGVTQTPKHLITATGQRVTLRCSPRSGDLSVYWYQQSLDQGLQFLIQYYNGEERAKGNILERFSAQQFPDLHSELNLSSLELGDSALYFCASSVEANPRYEQYFGPGTRLTVT.

The rearrangement uses TRBV29-1 and TRBJ1-1; D call uncertain. This CDR3 has 13 residues. Germline CDR1 and CDR2: SQVTM and ANQGSEA. Deletions cut 4 bases from V and 0 bases from J, with 9 bases between. The DNA for the CDR3 is TGCAGCGTTGCACACAGCCTGAACACTGAAGCTTTCTTT. Translating it yields CSVAHSLNTEAFF.

The chain links TRBV28 to TRBJ2-5; TRBD1 is a possible D gene (5 bases). The V gene's germline CDR1 is MDHEN and CDR2 SYDVKM. The CDR3 spans 15 residues. V was trimmed by 7 bases and J by 5 bases, leaving 20 bases between them. The CDR3 bases are TGTGCCAGCAATCGCCCAAGACAGACACGGGAGACCCAGTACTTC. This encodes CASNRPRQTRETQYF.

Worth noting for this clonotype: This CDR3 is missing its conserved last phenylalanine or tryptophan, likely due to a read error. The gene calls are TRBV20-1 and TRBJ2-7; perhaps D is TRBD1 or TRBD2 (5 bases each). This CDR3 has 13 residues. The germline V and J ends were trimmed by 3 bases and 2 bases, with 11 bases remaining between them. Germline assignment: CDR1 DFQATT and CDR2 SNEGSKA (reference sequence). CDR3 bases: TGCAGTGCTAGTCCGGGGCCTCCCTACGAGCAGTACTTA. It encodes CSASPGPPYEQYL.

Only a few counts were recorded for this clonotype. The CDR3 is CASSVVAYGSNEQFF. DNA of the CDR3: TGTGCCAGCAGCGTAGTGGCCTATGGGTCCAATGAGCAGTTCTTC. The chain links TRBV9 to TRBJ2-1; D not certain. The germline V and J ends were trimmed by 0 bases and 6 bases, with 13 bases remaining between them. The CDR3 is 15 residues long. Germline CDR1 reads SGDLS; CDR2 reads YYNGEE.

The chain has TRBV11-2 and TRBJ2-7; 8 bases are shared with TRBD2. V trimming: 4 bases; J trimming: 7 bases; junction bases outside the gene matches: 15. The CDR3 length is 16 residues. Germline V gene data show CDR1 as SGHAT and CDR2 as FQNNGV. In nucleotides, the CDR3 is TGTGCCAGCAGCTCATTAGGCGCTAGCGGGTCGGTAGAGCAGTACTTC. Translating gives CASSSLGASGSVEQYF.

This clonotype showed up many times. The rearrangement uses TRBV6-5 and TRBJ2-1, with 7 bases matching TRBD1. J was trimmed by 5 bases and V by 7 bases; bases with no gene match: 8. The CDR3 is made up of 14 amino acids. The germline V gene encodes CDR1 MNHEY and CDR2 SVGAGI. The CDR3 sequence is CASTSGQVNNEQFF. The CDR3 DNA reads TGTGCCAGCACTTCTGGACAGGTAAACAATGAGCAGTTCTTC.

The J gene is TRBJ2-6, the V gene TRBV28; 8 bases map to TRBD1. CDR1 and CDR2 from the germline V gene are MDHEN and SYDVKM. The J segment lost 8 bases and the V segment lost 3 bases, leaving 12 bases of the junction unmatched. The CDR3 is 17 residues long. The CDR3 loop is CASSFRTGYKGTNVLTF. CDR3 DNA: TGTGCCAGCAGTTTCCGGACAGGGTATAAGGGGACCAACGTCCTGACTTTC.